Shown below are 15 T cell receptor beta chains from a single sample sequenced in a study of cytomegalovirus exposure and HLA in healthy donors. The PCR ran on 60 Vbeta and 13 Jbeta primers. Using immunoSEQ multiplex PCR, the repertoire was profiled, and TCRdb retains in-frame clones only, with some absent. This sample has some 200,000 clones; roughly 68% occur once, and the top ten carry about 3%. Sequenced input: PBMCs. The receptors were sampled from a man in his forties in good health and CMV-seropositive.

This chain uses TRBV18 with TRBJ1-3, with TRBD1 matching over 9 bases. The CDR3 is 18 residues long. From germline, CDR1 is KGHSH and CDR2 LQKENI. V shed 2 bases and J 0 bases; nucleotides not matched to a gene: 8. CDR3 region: CASSPYRQGGDSGNTIYF. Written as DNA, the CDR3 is TGTGCCAGCTCACCATACCGACAGGGGGGGGACTCTGGAAACACCATATATTTT.

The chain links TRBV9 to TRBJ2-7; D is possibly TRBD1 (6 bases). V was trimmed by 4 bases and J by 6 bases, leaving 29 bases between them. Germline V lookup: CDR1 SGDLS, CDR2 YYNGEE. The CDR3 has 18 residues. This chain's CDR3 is CASSRYVQPGQSVGEQYF. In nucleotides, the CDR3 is TGTGCCAGCAGCCGCTATGTTCAACCTGGACAGTCCGTTGGCGAGCAGTACTTC.

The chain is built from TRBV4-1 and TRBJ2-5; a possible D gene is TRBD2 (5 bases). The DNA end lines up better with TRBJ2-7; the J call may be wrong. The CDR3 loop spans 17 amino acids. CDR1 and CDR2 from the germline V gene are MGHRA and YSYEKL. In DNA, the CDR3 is TGCGCCAGCAGCCAAGAAGCGGCGTACACTAGCTCCTACGAGCAGTACTTC. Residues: CASSQEAAYTSSYEQYF.

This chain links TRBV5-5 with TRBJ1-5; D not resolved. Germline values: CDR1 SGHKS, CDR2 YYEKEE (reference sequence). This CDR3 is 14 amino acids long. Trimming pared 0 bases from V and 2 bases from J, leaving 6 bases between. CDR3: CASSLGRGNQPQHF. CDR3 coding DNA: TGTGCCAGCAGCTTGGGGAGGGGCAATCAGCCCCAGCATTTT. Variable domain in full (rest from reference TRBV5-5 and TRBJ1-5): DAGVTQSPTHLIKTRGQQVTLRCSPISGHKSVSWYQQVLGQGPQFIFQYYEKEERGRGNFPDRFSARQFPNYSSELNVNALLLGDSALYLCASSLGRGNQPQHFGDGTRLSIL.

The CDR3 DNA follows: TGTGCCAGTAGTGGTAGAGGAACCCAGGGCCCTCGATACGAGCAGTACTTC. Its protein product is CASSGRGTQGPRYEQYF. The chain uses TRBV19 and TRBJ2-5, with D tentatively TRBD1 (5 bases). TRBJ2-7 explains the end of the DNA better; the J call may be wrong. Germline loops: CDR1 LNHDA, CDR2 SQIVND (reference sequence). The CDR3 runs to 17 residues.

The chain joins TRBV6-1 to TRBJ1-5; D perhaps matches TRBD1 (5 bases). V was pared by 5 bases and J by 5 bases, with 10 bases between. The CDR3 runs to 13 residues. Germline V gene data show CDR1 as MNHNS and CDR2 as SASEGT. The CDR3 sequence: CASSIQGHQPQHF. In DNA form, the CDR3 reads TGTGCCAGCAGTATCCAGGGCCATCAGCCCCAGCATTTT.

The CDR3 bases are TGTGCCAGCACCGTTCTAGCGGGGGCCCTCAATGAGCAGTTCTTC. Residues: CASTVLAGALNEQFF. This chain joins TRBV7-8 and TRBJ2-1; TRBD2 aligns across 10 bases. CDR1 SGHVS and CDR2 FQNEAQ come from the germline V gene. V trimming: 7 bases; J trimming: 6 bases; junction bases outside the gene matches: 9. CDR3 size: 15 residues.

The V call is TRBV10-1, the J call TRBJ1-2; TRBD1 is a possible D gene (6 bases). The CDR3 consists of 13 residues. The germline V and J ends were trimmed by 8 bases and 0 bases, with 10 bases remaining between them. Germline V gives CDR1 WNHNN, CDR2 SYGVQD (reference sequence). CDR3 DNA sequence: TGCGCCAGCCGGGACACCGCTAACTATGGCTACACCTTC. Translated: CASRDTANYGYTF.

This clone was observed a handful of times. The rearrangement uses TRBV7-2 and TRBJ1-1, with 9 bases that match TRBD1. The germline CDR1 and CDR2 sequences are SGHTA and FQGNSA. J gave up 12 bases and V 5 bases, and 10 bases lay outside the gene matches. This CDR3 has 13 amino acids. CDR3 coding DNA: TGTGCCAGCAGCGACCGGGACAGGGAGGGACCTTTCTTT. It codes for CASSDRDREGPFF.

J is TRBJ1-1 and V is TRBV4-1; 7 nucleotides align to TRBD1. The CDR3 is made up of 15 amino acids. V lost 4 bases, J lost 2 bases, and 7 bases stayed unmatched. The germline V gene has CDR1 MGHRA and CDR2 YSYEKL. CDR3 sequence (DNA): TGCGCCAGCAGCCCGGCGAGGGGGCTAAACACTGAAGCTTTCTTT. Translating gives CASSPARGLNTEAFF.

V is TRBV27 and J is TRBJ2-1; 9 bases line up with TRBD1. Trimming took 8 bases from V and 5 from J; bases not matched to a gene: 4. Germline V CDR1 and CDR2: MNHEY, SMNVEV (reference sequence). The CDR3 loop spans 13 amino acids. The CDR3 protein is CASGTGKNNEQFF. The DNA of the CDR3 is TGTGCCAGCGGGACAGGGAAGAACAATGAGCAGTTCTTC.

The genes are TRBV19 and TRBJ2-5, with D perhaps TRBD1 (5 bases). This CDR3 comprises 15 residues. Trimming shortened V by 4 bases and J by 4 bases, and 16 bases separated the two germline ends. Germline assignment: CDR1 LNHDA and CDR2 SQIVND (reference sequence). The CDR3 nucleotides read TGTGCCAGTAGTAGGGGCCTAGATCAGAGAGAGACCCAGTACTTC. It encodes CASSRGLDQRETQYF.

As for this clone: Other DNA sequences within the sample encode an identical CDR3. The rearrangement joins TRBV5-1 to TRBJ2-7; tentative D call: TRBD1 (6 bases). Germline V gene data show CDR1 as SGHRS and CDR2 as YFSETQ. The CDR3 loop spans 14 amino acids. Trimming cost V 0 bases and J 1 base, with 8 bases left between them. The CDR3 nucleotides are TGCGCCAGCAGCTTGGTACAGGGTTCCTACGAGCAGTACTTC. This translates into CASSLVQGSYEQYF.

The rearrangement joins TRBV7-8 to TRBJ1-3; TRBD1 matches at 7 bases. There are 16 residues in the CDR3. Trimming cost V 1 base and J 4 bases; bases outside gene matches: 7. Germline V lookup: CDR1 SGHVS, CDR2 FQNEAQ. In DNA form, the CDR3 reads TGTGCCAGCAGCTTAGGGAGGGGGCGCGGGGGAAACACCATATATTTT. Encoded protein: CASSLGRGRGGNTIYF.

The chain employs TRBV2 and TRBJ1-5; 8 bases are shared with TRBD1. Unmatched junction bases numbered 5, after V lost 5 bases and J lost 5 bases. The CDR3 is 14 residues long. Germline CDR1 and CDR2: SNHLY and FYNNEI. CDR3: CASSPDREDQPQHF. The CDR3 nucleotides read TGTGCCAGCAGTCCGGACAGGGAAGATCAGCCCCAGCATTTT.